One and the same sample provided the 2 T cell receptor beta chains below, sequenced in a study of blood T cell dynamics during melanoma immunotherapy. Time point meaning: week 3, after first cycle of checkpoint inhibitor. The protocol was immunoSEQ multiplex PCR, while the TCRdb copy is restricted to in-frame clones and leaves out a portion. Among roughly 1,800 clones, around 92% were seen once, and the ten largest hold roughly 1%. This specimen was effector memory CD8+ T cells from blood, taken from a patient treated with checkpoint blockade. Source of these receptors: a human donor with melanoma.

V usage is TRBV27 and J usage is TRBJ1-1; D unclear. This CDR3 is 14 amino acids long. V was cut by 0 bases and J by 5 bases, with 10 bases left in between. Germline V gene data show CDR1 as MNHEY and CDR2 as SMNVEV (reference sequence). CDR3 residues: CASSLSEAGTEAFF. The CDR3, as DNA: TGTGCCAGCAGTTTATCGGAGGCAGGAACTGAAGCTTTCTTT.

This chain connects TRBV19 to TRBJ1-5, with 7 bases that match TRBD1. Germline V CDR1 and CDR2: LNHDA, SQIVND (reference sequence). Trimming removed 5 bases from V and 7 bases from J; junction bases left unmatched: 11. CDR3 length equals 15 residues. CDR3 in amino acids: CASSPQGGWVQPQHF. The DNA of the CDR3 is TGTGCCAGTAGTCCCCAGGGGGGCTGGGTCCAGCCCCAGCATTTT.